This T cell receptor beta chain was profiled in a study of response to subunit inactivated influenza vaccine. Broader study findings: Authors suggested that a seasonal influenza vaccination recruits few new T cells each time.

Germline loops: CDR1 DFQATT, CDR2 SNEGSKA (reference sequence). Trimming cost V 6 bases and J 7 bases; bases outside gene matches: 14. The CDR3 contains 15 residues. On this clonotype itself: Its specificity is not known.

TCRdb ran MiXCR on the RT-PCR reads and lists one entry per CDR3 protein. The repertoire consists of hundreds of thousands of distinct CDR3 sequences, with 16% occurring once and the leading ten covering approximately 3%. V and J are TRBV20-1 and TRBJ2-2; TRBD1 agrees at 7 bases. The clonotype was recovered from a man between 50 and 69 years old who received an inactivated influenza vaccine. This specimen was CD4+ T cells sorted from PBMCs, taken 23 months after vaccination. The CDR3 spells CSALSGTASGGELFF. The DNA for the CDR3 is TGCAGTGCCCTTTCCGGGACAGCCTCTGGCGGGGAGCTGTTTTTT.